The 26 T cell receptor beta chains reported below all come from one sample, sequenced in a study of T-cell reconstitution after alpha-beta-depleted transplantation in children. Researchers prepared the TCRbeta library using unique molecular identifiers, the study reports. MiXCR, applied by TCRdb to the PCR reads, yields one record per CDR3 protein. The repertoire holds under 20,000 distinct CDR3 sequences, with 10% to 15% as singletons. The input for sequencing was PBMCs, mostly from graft donor cells, taken 60 days after TCRalphabeta/CD19-depleted stem cell transplant. The receptors originated from a female patient aged 2-15 years who had a stem cell transplant for congenital amegakaryocytic thrombocytopenia, so the T cells may come from the graft donor.

There are a few counts of this clonotype. The chain has TRBV18 and TRBJ2-1; D call uncertain. V was cut by 8 bases and J by 6 bases, with 11 bases left in between. Germline loops: CDR1 KGHSH, CDR2 LQKENI. The CDR3 length is 12 residues. In DNA, the CDR3 is TGTGCCAGCGGATCGGACCGCAATGAGCAGTTCTTC. This gives the protein CASGSDRNEQFF.

This clonotype was counted ten times or more. V and J are TRBV4-1 and TRBJ2-7; D remains ambiguous. The V end lost 4 bases, the J end lost 4 bases, and 14 bases lay between the germline ends. The CDR3 totals 14 residues. CDR1 MGHRA and CDR2 YSYEKL come from the germline V gene. The CDR3 coding sequence is TGCGCCAGCAGCCCGACTCAAGCCAGGTACGAGCAGTACTTC. Encoded protein: CASSPTQARYEQYF.

This clonotype was seen ten or more times. The chain couples TRBV3-1 to TRBJ1-4; D gene ambiguous. Germline V lookup: CDR1 LGHDT, CDR2 YNNKEL (reference sequence). V was trimmed by 6 bases and J by 2 bases, leaving 7 bases between them. The length of the CDR3 is 13 residues. Here the CDR3 DNA reads TGTGCCAGCAGAAACCGGACTAATGAAAAACTGTTTTTT. It specifies CASRNRTNEKLFF.

The chain is built from TRBV19 and TRBJ1-6, with TRBD1 matching over 9 bases. The germline V gene has CDR1 LNHDA and CDR2 SQIVND (reference sequence). The CDR3 covers 16 residues. Germline trimming cut 5 bases from V and 2 bases from J; bases unmatched to any gene: 4. The CDR3 region has the DNA TGTGCCAGTAGTCACAGGGGGCAAGCCTATAATTCACCCCTCCACTTT. Amino acid sequence: CASSHRGQAYNSPLHF. Based on the CDR3 plus reference TRBV19 and TRBJ1-6, the full variable domain is DGGITQSPKYLFRKEGQNVTLSCEQNLNHDAMYWYRQDPGQGLRLIYYSQIVNDFQKGDIAEGYSVSREKKESFPLTVTSAQKNPTAFYLCASSHRGQAYNSPLHFGNGTRLTVT.

This clonotype was detected ten times or more. The CDR3 sequence is CASSSLSGNTEAFF. Here the CDR3 DNA reads TGTGCCAGCAGCTCACTATCCGGGAACACTGAAGCTTTCTTT. The chain employs TRBV7-9 and TRBJ1-1, with D uncertain. Between the trimmed V and J ends, which lost 4 bases and 1 base, there was a span of 10 bases. This CDR3 is built from 14 residues. CDR1 and CDR2 from the germline V gene are SEHNR and FQNEAQ (reference sequence).

This clonotype was recorded many times. DNA for the CDR3: TGTGCCAGCAGCTTCGCCGGGACTAGCGTTAGCTCTGGGGCCAACGTCCTGACTTTC. This translates into CASSFAGTSVSSGANVLTF. The chain combines TRBV11-1 with TRBJ2-6; 10 bases agree with TRBD2. The CDR3 sequence is 19 residues long. Trimming removed 3 bases from V and 0 bases from J; junction bases left unmatched: 8. Germline CDR1 SGHAT, CDR2 FQDESV (reference sequence).

There are many counts of this clonotype. The genes are TRBV4-2 and TRBJ2-7; 11 bases are a match to TRBD2. CDR1 is LGHNA and CDR2 is YNFKEQ in the germline V gene. CDR3 length equals 19 residues. V lost 1 base, J lost 3 bases, and 14 bases stayed unmatched. The DNA for the CDR3 is TGTGCCAGCAGCCAAGTAGGGGGGACTAGCGGAGGAAAGTACTACGAGCAGTACTTC. Its protein is CASSQVGGTSGGKYYEQYF.

Worth noting for this clonotype: Possible read error: a much larger clone is one base away. The genes are TRBV5-1 and TRBJ1-6; 8 nucleotides line up with TRBD1. Looked up from germline, CDR1 is SGHRS and CDR2 is YFSETQ. The trim removed 4 bases at V and 10 bases at J, leaving 10 bases unmatched. This CDR3 is built from 15 residues. Here the CDR3 DNA reads TGCGCCAGCAGCCTCGCTCACAGGGGGTACTCACCCCTCCACTTT. Translated: CASSLAHRGYSPLHF. Complete variable domain (other parts from reference TRBV5-1 and TRBJ1-6): KAGVTQTPRYLIKTRGQQVTLSCSPISGHRSVSWYQQTPGQGLQFLFEYFSETQRNKGNFPGRFSGRQFSNSRSEMNVSTLELGDSALYLCASSLAHRGYSPLHFGNGTRLTVT.

This clonotype was found many times. This chain uses TRBV5-5 with TRBJ1-2; no clear D. Per the germline V gene, CDR1 is SGHKS and CDR2 is YYEKEE (reference sequence). V dropped 1 base and J dropped 7 bases, with 17 bases sitting between them. CDR3 length equals 15 residues. CDR3 protein: CASSLYAEEGRGYTF. DNA for the CDR3: TGTGCCAGCAGCTTGTACGCGGAGGAGGGTCGTGGCTACACCTTC.

The rearrangement joins TRBV12-3 or TRBV12-4 to TRBJ2-1; D not certain. The CDR3 spans 14 residues. V was cut by 6 bases and J by 5 bases, with 14 bases left in between. Written as DNA, the CDR3 is TGTGCCAGCAGCTCCCGGCCCGCGAACAATGAGCAGTTCTTC. This translates into CASSSRPANNEQFF.

This clonotype came up many times. This rearrangement joins TRBV5-1 to TRBJ2-1; D gene unclear. CDR1 and CDR2 (germline): SGHRS, YFSETQ. The CDR3 is 14 amino acids. The V and J ends lost 4 bases and 7 bases respectively, with 15 bases between them. Here the CDR3 reads CASSPLDKGNEQFF. The CDR3 DNA reads TGCGCCAGCAGCCCCCTTGACAAAGGGAATGAGCAGTTCTTC.

This clonotype has a count of ten or more. Written as DNA, the CDR3 is TGCGCCAGCAGCCAAGGAGGGGCTAGCGGGATCGGCAAAAACATTCAGTACTTC. Its translation: CASSQGGASGIGKNIQYF. V gene TRBV4-1 combines with J gene TRBJ2-4, with 9 bases that match TRBD2. Germline values: CDR1 MGHRA, CDR2 YSYEKL. With 1 base clipped from V and 3 bases from J, the junction kept 10 bases outside the gene matches. The CDR3 spans 18 residues.

The table lists this clonotype with many counts. The gene calls are TRBV7-6 and TRBJ2-1; D unclear. This CDR3 contains 14 residues. CDR1 and CDR2 (germline): SGHVS, FNYEAQ. Trimming took off 0 bases at V and 10 bases at J, with 13 bases between the two ends. In DNA, the CDR3 is TGTGCCAGCAGCTTAGCTTACCAACAAGGAGAGCAGTTCTTC. This translates into CASSLAYQQGEQFF.

This clonotype has a count of ten or more. J is TRBJ2-2 and V is TRBV20-1, with 8 bases fitting TRBD2. V lost 6 bases, J lost 3 bases, and 6 bases stayed unmatched. The CDR3 has 14 amino acids. From germline, CDR1 is DFQATT and CDR2 SNEGSKA (reference sequence). In DNA form, the CDR3 reads TGCAGTGCGCCCGGGAGGGGGGACACCGGGGAGCTGTTTTTT. Encoded protein: CSAPGRGDTGELFF.

This clonotype was seen at least ten times. This chain uses TRBV7-2 with TRBJ2-2; D is unresolved. Germline V lookup: CDR1 SGHTA, CDR2 FQGNSA. V gave up 5 bases and J gave up 8 bases, with 9 bases separating them. The CDR3 has 12 amino acids. The chain's CDR3 is CASSPPVGELFF. CDR3 coding DNA: TGTGCCAGCAGCCCACCCGTGGGGGAGCTGTTTTTT.

As to this clonotype: This sequence may be a read error, since a much larger clone differs from it by one base. V gene TRBV5-6 combines with J gene TRBJ1-2; D is unclear. Trimming pared 4 bases from V and 6 bases from J, leaving 16 bases between. Per the germline V gene, CDR1 is SGHDT and CDR2 is YYEEEE. There are 14 residues in the CDR3. CDR3 amino acids: CASSPWPGDHGYTF. CDR3 coding DNA: TGTGCCAGCAGCCCTTGGCCGGGTGACCATGGCTACACCTTC.

The gene calls are TRBV4-2 and TRBJ2-1; tentative D call: TRBD2 (6 bases). Trimming removed 4 bases at V and 8 bases at J, with 18 bases between. The CDR3 consists of 15 residues. The germline V gene has CDR1 LGHNA and CDR2 YNFKEQ. The CDR3 sequence: CASSRERRGTDEQFF. DNA for the CDR3: TGTGCCAGCAGCCGAGAGAGGAGGGGAACAGATGAGCAGTTCTTC.

The table lists this clonotype with many counts. The chain links TRBV20-1 to TRBJ1-2; D is unclear. Germline CDR1 is DFQATT and CDR2 is SNEGSKA (reference sequence). V lost 1 base and J lost 8, with 11 bases in between. The CDR3 has 12 residues. CDR3 sequence: CSARAPLWGYTF. CDR3 DNA sequence: TGCAGTGCTAGAGCCCCCCTTTGGGGCTACACCTTC.

This clonotype was recorded at least ten times. The J gene is TRBJ1-3, the V gene TRBV7-8, with D possibly TRBD1 on 5 matching bases. CDR1 and CDR2 (germline): SGHVS, FQNEAQ. The CDR3 is made up of 16 amino acids. V lost 3 bases and J 0 bases, leaving 12 bases between the germline ends. The CDR3 nucleotides are TGTGCCAGCAGCTTTCTTAGGGACCACTCTGGAAACACCATATATTTT. It specifies CASSFLRDHSGNTIYF. Full variable domain (remainder filled in from reference TRBV7-8 and TRBJ1-3): GAGVSQSPRYKVAKRGQDVALRCDPISGHVSLFWYQQALGQGPEFLTYFQNEAQLDKSGLPSDRFFAERPEGSVSTLKIQRTQQEDSAVYLCASSFLRDHSGNTIYFGEGSWLTVV.

This clonotype was recorded many times. This rearrangement joins TRBV7-2 to TRBJ2-7; 11 nucleotides agree with TRBD2. The J segment lost 2 bases and the V segment lost 3 bases, leaving 3 bases of the junction unmatched. The CDR3 has 15 residues. Germline lookup yields CDR1 SGHTA and CDR2 FQGNSA. CDR3 sequence: CASSFGLAGPYEQYF. The CDR3 nucleotides are TGTGCCAGCAGCTTCGGACTAGCGGGTCCCTACGAGCAGTACTTC.

About this clonotype: It may be a read error: a sequence one base away is much more abundant. The chain has TRBV29-1 and TRBJ2-7; a weak D match, TRBD2 (6 bases). From germline, CDR1 is SQVTM and CDR2 ANQGSEA. The CDR3 is 14 amino acids. The CDR3 reads CSVESSEKIYKQYF. DNA for the CDR3: TGCAGCGTTGAATCTAGCGAGAAAATCTACAAGCAGTACTTC.

Many counts were recorded for this clonotype. J is TRBJ2-3 and V is TRBV14, with D perhaps being TRBD1 or TRBD2 (5 bases each). The CDR3 length is 15 residues. Trimming cost V 3 bases and J 0 bases, with 10 bases left between them. Germline V gives CDR1 SGHDN, CDR2 FVKESK. The CDR3: CASSQGRFSTDTQYF. Here the CDR3 DNA reads TGTGCCAGCAGCCAGGGACGCTTTAGCACAGATACGCAGTATTTT.

There are many counts of this clonotype. The V gene is TRBV7-2, the J gene TRBJ2-1; 7 nucleotides align to TRBD2. The CDR3 length is 17 residues. Germline CDR1 and CDR2: SGHTA and FQGNSA. The V and J ends lost 8 bases and 1 base, in that order; junction bases with no gene match: 14. The CDR3 region is CASLFGAAGASYNEQFF. The CDR3 DNA is TGTGCCAGCCTATTTGGTGCGGCGGGAGCGTCCTACAATGAGCAGTTCTTC.

Ten or more counts support this clonotype. The chain carries TRBV20-1 and TRBJ2-1; 9 bases agree with TRBD2. CDR1 is DFQATT and CDR2 is SNEGSKA in the germline V gene (reference sequence). V shed 1 base, J shed 1 base, and the junction held 2 bases outside the gene matches. CDR3 length: 15 amino acids. The DNA of the CDR3 is TGCAGTGCTAGAGTAGCGGGAGTGTCCTACAATGAGCAGTTCTTC. As protein: CSARVAGVSYNEQFF.

This clonotype was recorded many times. The DNA for the CDR3 is TGTGCCCTTAATCAGGAGGTCCAAGAGACCCAGTACTTC. As protein: CALNQEVQETQYF. The chain is built from TRBV2 and TRBJ2-5, with D perhaps matching TRBD2 (5 bases). The CDR3 runs 13 residues. V lost 11 bases, J lost 1 base, and 14 bases lay in between. Germline CDR1 SNHLY, CDR2 FYNNEI.

Many counts were recorded for this clonotype. The V and J genes are TRBV29-1 and TRBJ2-1, with D maybe TRBD2 (6 bases). Germline V gene lookup returns CDR1 SQVTM and CDR2 ANQGSEA. The CDR3 contains 12 residues. V was pared by 5 bases and J by 5 bases, with 10 bases between. The chain's CDR3 is CSVFAGHNEQFF. For the CDR3, the DNA is TGCAGCGTTTTCGCGGGGCACAATGAGCAGTTCTTC.